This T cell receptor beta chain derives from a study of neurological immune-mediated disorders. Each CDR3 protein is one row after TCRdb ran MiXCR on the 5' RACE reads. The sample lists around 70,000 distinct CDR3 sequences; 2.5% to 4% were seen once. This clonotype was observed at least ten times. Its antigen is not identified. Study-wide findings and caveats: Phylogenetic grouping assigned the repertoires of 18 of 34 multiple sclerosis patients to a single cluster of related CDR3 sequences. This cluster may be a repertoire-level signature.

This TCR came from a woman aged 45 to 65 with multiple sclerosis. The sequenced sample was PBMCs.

The CDR3: CASSSPGLAGGRRDNEQFF. DNA of the CDR3: TGCGCCAGCAGCTCTCCGGGACTAGCGGGGGGCCGTCGGGACAATGAGCAGTTCTTC. V usage is TRBV5-1 and J usage is TRBJ2-1, with TRBD2 matching 15 bases. CDR1 and CDR2 (germline): SGHRS, YFSETQ. The CDR3 contains 19 residues. J gave up 5 bases and V 3 bases, and 12 bases lay outside the gene matches. The entire variable domain, with the rest obtained from reference TRBV5-1 and TRBJ2-1, is as follows: KAGVTQTPRYLIKTRGQQVTLSCSPISGHRSVSWYQQTPGQGLQFLFEYFSETQRNKGNFPGRFSGRQFSNSRSEMNVSTLELGDSALYLCASSSPGLAGGRRDNEQFFGPGTRLTVL.